Sequencing of this T cell receptor beta chain was carried out in a study of cytomegalovirus exposure and HLA in healthy donors. V lost 5 bases, J lost 1 base, and 10 bases stayed unmatched. This CDR3 is built from 16 residues. In germline, CDR1 is PRHDT, CDR2 FYEKMQ (reference sequence). Primers: 60 Vbeta forward and 13 Jbeta reverse. Clones were sequenced by immunoSEQ multiplex PCR, and TCRdb holds only the in-frame ones, with some missing. The repertoire has about 120,000 clones, about three quarters of them found once; the top ten carry less than 4%. Input material: PBMCs. The clonotype comes from a woman aged 25-40 years in good health and CMV-seropositive. The chain carries TRBV13 and TRBJ2-5, with 7 nucleotides matching TRBD1. CDR3 in amino acids: CASSVTGTVLQETQYF. The DNA of the CDR3 is TGTGCCAGCAGCGTCACCGGGACAGTTCTCCAAGAGACCCAGTACTTC.